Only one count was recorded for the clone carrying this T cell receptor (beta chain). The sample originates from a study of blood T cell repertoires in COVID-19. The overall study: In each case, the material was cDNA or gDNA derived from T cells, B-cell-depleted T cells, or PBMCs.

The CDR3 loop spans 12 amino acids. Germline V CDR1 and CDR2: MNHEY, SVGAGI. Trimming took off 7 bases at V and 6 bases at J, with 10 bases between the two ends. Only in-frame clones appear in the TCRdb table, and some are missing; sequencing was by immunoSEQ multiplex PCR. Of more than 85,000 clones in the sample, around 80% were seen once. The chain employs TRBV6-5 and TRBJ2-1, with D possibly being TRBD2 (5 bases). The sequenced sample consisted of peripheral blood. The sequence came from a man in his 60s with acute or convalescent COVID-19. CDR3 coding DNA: TGTGCCAGCAAGAGTAGCGCCAATGAGCAGTTCTTC. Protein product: CASKSSANEQFF.